This TCR beta chain was sequenced during a study of shared clonotypes between healthy human individuals. Study-level findings and limits: Rarefaction exposed incomplete sorted-subset sequencing despite large depth.

The ends were cut back, 8 bases at V and 4 bases at J, with 8 bases in the middle. The germline CDR1 and CDR2 sequences are MDHEN and SYDVKM. This CDR3 region has 11 residues. In the original processing: ImmunoSEQ only sent back junction sequences with no quality scores, so filtering was done differently. The assay was immunoSEQ multiplex PCR, and TCRdb's table has in-frame clones only and misses some. For V, J and clone size, that table is used; D and trimming come from the DNA. The data hold more than 1,200,000 clones, with approximately 98.5% observed a single time. All the donors were Caucasian adults who lived in Nashville, Tennessee. With regard to this clone: What it binds is not known.

The source material was naive CD4+ T cells sorted from blood. Subset meaning: CD45RA+ positively selected. This TCR was recovered from a young man in good health. This chain links TRBV28 with TRBJ1-1; D uncertain. For the CDR3, the DNA is TGTGCCAGCTGGTCTGGCACTGAAGCTTTCTTT. This codes for CASWSGTEAFF.